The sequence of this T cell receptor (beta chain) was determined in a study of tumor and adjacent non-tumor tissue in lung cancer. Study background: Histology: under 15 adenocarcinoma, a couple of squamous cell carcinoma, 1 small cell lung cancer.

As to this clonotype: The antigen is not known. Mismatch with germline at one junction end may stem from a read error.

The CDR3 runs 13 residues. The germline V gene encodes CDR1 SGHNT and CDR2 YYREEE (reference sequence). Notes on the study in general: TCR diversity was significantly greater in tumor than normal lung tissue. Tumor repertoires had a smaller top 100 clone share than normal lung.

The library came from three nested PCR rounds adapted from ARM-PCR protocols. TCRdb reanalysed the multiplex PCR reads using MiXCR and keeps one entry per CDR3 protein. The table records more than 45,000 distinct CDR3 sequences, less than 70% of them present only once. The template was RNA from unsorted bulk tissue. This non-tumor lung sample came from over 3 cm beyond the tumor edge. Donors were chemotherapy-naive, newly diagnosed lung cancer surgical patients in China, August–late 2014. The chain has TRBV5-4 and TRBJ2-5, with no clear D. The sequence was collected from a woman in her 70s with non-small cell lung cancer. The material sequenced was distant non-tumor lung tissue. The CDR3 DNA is TGTGCCGGCAGCCAGACGTACTCAGAGTCCCAGTACTTC. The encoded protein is CAGSQTYSESQYF.